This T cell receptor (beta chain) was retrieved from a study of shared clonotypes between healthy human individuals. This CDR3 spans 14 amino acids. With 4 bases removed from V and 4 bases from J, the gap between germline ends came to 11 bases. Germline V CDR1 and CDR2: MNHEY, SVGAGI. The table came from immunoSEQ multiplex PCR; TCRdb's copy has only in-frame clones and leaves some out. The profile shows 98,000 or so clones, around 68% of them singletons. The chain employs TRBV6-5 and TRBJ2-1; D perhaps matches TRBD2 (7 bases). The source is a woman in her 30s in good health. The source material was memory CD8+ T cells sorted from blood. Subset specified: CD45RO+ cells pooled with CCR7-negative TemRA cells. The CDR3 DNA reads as TGTGCCAGCAGTTTGGGGGGGCCATACAATGAGCAGTTCTTC. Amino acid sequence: CASSLGGPYNEQFF.